The 20 T cell receptor beta chains below come from one sample, sequenced in a study of shared clonotypes between healthy human individuals. Positively selected for CCR7, the CD45RO-negative cells used as naive CD8 cells excluded terminally differentiated effector memory CD45RA+ cells. The method was immunoSEQ multiplex PCR; TCRdb's version includes in-frame clones alone and lacks a portion of them. The table records about 2.1 million clones, approximately 92% of them present only once. The sequenced sample was naive CD8+ T cells from PBMCs. The origin of the receptors is a man younger than 30 in good health. Some clones in this sample may be carry-over from other donors' samples.

In the case of this clone: The same CDR3 can be traced to other DNA sequences in this sample. The chain links TRBV15 to TRBJ1-2; D is ambiguous. Trimming cost V 0 bases and J 4 bases, with 9 bases left between them. Per the germline V gene, CDR1 is LNHNV and CDR2 is YYDKDF (reference sequence). The CDR3 sequence is 14 residues long. The CDR3 DNA reads TGTGCCACCAGCAGAGATAGAGGATCCTATGGCTACACCTTC. Its protein is CATSRDRGSYGYTF.

The chain uses TRBV9 and TRBJ1-2; perhaps TRBD1 as D (5 bases). Trimming left V 0 bases short and J 2 bases short, with 11 bases between. CDR1 is SGDLS, CDR2 YYNGEE, per germline. The CDR3 consists of 15 residues. The CDR3 reads CASSVVRSGNYGYTF. The CDR3 nucleotides are TGTGCCAGCAGCGTAGTGCGGTCAGGGAACTATGGCTACACCTTC.

This sequence joins TRBV11-2 and TRBJ2-7; D remains unclear. Germline loops: CDR1 SGHAT, CDR2 FQNNGV. The length of the CDR3 is 15 residues. The V end lost 1 base, the J end lost 4 bases, and 14 bases lay between the germline ends. This CDR3 is CASSLGGSWVYEQYF. The CDR3 region has the DNA TGTGCCAGCAGCTTAGGGGGATCCTGGGTATACGAGCAGTACTTC.

J is TRBJ2-1 and V is TRBV29-1, with D possibly TRBD2 on 6 matching bases. V dropped 2 bases and J dropped 8 bases, with 19 bases sitting between them. This CDR3 region has 15 residues. Germline lookup yields CDR1 SQVTM and CDR2 ANQGSEA. CDR3 residues: CSVEIPASAVDEQFF. The CDR3 nucleotides are TGCAGCGTTGAAATTCCTGCTAGCGCAGTCGATGAGCAGTTCTTC.

This chain uses TRBV11-2 with TRBJ2-5, with TRBD1 identical over 7 bases. Trimming at V came to 1 base and at J to 4 bases, leaving 6 bases not matched to a gene. Germline V gene lookup returns CDR1 SGHAT and CDR2 FQNNGV. There are 15 residues in the CDR3. CDR3 in amino acids: CASSLVIGGLETQYF. The CDR3 DNA is TGTGCCAGCAGCTTAGTGATAGGGGGCCTAGAGACCCAGTACTTC. The whole variable domain, filled in from reference TRBV11-2 and TRBJ2-5, reads EAGVAQSPRYKIIEKRQSVAFWCNPISGHATLYWYQQILGQGPKLLIQFQNNGVVDDSQLPKDRFSAERLKGVDSTLKIQPAKLEDSAVYLCASSLVIGGLETQYFGPGTRLLVL.

This CDR3 is CASSLNSLNTEAFF. DNA of the CDR3: TGTGCCAGCAGCTTAAACAGCCTGAACACTGAAGCTTTCTTT. The V call is TRBV7-9, the J call TRBJ1-1; no reliable D call. CDR3 length: 14 amino acids. Trimming removed 2 bases from V and 0 bases from J, with 7 bases in between. Germline CDR1 is SEHNR and CDR2 is FQNEAQ (reference sequence).

Note on this clone: Other DNA sequences in the same sample also yield this CDR3. The J gene is TRBJ1-1, the V gene TRBV9; D is uncertain. CDR3 length: 13 amino acids. Germline CDR1 and CDR2: SGDLS and YYNGEE. Trimming cost V 2 bases and J 4 bases, with 9 bases left between them. CDR3 amino acids: CASSVAGITEAFF. In DNA form, the CDR3 reads TGTGCCAGCAGCGTGGCGGGTATCACTGAAGCTTTCTTT.

The CDR3 DNA sequence: TGTGCCAGCAGCAAAGAACGCATCGGGTGGAATCAGCCCCAGCATTTT. Encoded protein: CASSKERIGWNQPQHF. This chain joins TRBV21-1 and TRBJ1-5. TRBV21-1 is reported as a pseudogene. The CDR3 loop spans 16 amino acids.

This clone was found once. The rearrangement joins TRBV7-9 to TRBJ1-4; 9 positions agree with TRBD1. V was pared by 4 bases and J by 8 bases, with 8 bases of the junction left unmatched. CDR1 is SEHNR, CDR2 FQNEAQ, per germline (reference sequence). CDR3 length: 15 amino acids. CDR3 protein: CASSSWDRAGEKLFF. The CDR3 DNA reads as TGTGCCAGCAGCTCGTGGGACAGGGCTGGCGAAAAACTGTTTTTT.

CDR3 DNA: TGTGCCAGCAGTGATCTCTCTGGGGCCAACGTCCTGACTTTC. Protein: CASSDLSGANVLTF. The gene calls are TRBV2 and TRBJ2-6; no firm D call. CDR1 is SNHLY and CDR2 is FYNNEI in the germline V gene. CDR3 length: 14 residues. V was clipped by 3 bases and J by 0 bases, with 3 bases between them.

The chain has TRBV6-5 and TRBJ1-1; TRBD1 matches 8 bases. The CDR3 runs 15 residues. Trimming removed 4 bases from V and 1 base from J; junction bases left unmatched: 5. Per germline, CDR1 MNHEY and CDR2 SVGAGI. The CDR3 spells CASSSDREANTEAFF. The CDR3 DNA follows: TGTGCCAGCAGTTCGGACAGGGAGGCGAACACTGAAGCTTTCTTT.

The CDR3 DNA follows: TGTGCCAGCAGCGTAGGGTGGTCCCTCACAGATACGCAGTATTTT. Its translation: CASSVGWSLTDTQYF. V and J are TRBV9 and TRBJ2-3; D not resolved. Germline CDR1 and CDR2: SGDLS and YYNGEE. The CDR3 contains 15 residues. V was trimmed by 0 bases and J by 2 bases, leaving 10 bases between them.

V and J are TRBV11-2 and TRBJ2-3; D is unclear. CDR3 length: 15 amino acids. Deletions cut 5 bases from V and 0 bases from J, with 12 bases between. Germline values: CDR1 SGHAT, CDR2 FQNNGV. The chain's CDR3 is CASSPVGSSTDTQYF. The CDR3 nucleotides read TGTGCCAGCAGCCCCGTAGGCTCTAGCACAGATACGCAGTATTTT.

The rearrangement joins TRBV25-1 to TRBJ2-7, with 8 bases aligning to TRBD2. CDR3 size: 17 residues. In germline, CDR1 is MGHDK, CDR2 SYGVNS. Unmatched junction bases numbered 14, after V lost 4 bases and J lost 3 bases. The CDR3 sequence: CASSGPISGLAFYEQYF. The DNA for the CDR3 is TGTGCCAGCAGTGGCCCGATTAGTGGACTAGCCTTCTACGAGCAGTACTTC.

The CDR3 region has the DNA TGTGCCAGCAGTTACTGGCTAGCGGGTACCAATGAGCAGTTCTTC. Encoded protein: CASSYWLAGTNEQFF. The chain employs TRBV6-6 and TRBJ2-1; TRBD2 agrees at 8 bases. The CDR3 is made up of 15 amino acids. The ends lost 1 base at V and 6 bases at J; junction bases unmatched: 5. Germline loops: CDR1 MNHNY, CDR2 SVGAGI (reference sequence).

This chain joins TRBV6-6 and TRBJ2-1; D unresolved. V was trimmed by 2 bases and J by 8 bases, leaving 7 bases between them. CDR3 size: 12 residues. Germline V gives CDR1 MNHNY, CDR2 SVGAGI (reference sequence). CDR3 in DNA: TGTGCCAGCAGTTACAACAGCGATGAGCAGTTCTTC. This encodes CASSYNSDEQFF.

This chain uses TRBV29-1 with TRBJ1-2; TRBD1 agrees at 8 bases. The germline V gene encodes CDR1 SQVTM and CDR2 ANQGSEA. The CDR3 runs 12 residues. V gave up 7 bases and J gave up 12 bases; unmatched junction bases: 13. The chain's CDR3 is CSDSWTGRLDTF. CDR3 sequence (DNA): TGCAGCGACTCCTGGACAGGGAGGTTGGACACCTTC.

The chain has TRBV27 and TRBJ2-1, with 10 bases that match TRBD2. Per the germline V gene, CDR1 is MNHEY and CDR2 is SMNVEV (reference sequence). Trimming removed 5 bases from V and 6 bases from J; junction bases left unmatched: 7. This CDR3 region has 15 residues. CDR3 bases: TGTGCCAGCAGTCTAACTTGGACTAGCGGCAATGAGCAGTTCTTC. It yields the protein CASSLTWTSGNEQFF.

The V call is TRBV10-1, the J call TRBJ2-6; 10 positions match TRBD1. This CDR3 is 17 amino acids long. The J segment lost 8 bases and the V segment lost 7 bases, leaving 14 bases of the junction unmatched. CDR1 is WNHNN, CDR2 SYGVQD, per germline (reference sequence). Written as DNA, the CDR3 is TGCGCCAGCACCACGCTGACAGGGGGCTGCTCTCCCAACGTCCTGACTTTC. As protein: CASTTLTGGCSPNVLTF.

The chain joins TRBV27 to TRBJ2-7; D is perhaps TRBD2 (6 bases). Germline-derived CDR1 and CDR2 are MNHEY and SMNVEV (reference sequence). The CDR3 sequence is 16 residues long. The V gene lost 2 bases and the J gene lost 6 bases, with 20 bases spanning the gap. The CDR3 sequence: CASSLAMVPGAVEQYF. DNA for the CDR3: TGTGCCAGCAGTTTAGCGATGGTCCCGGGAGCGGTCGAGCAGTACTTC.